A single sample is the source of the 25 T cell receptor beta chains below, sequenced in a study of blood T cell repertoires in COVID-19. Some clones are missing from TCRdb's copy, which holds only in-frame ones; the method was immunoSEQ multiplex PCR. The top ten hold over 4% of the sample, which has some 62,000 clones, just over 85% seen once. Sequencing was carried out using peripheral blood. The origin of the receptors is a human donor in a cohort sampled during active COVID-19.

This clone came up once. The chain is built from TRBV5-5 and TRBJ1-1, with D unclear. CDR1 is SGHKS, CDR2 YYEKEE, per germline (reference sequence). V was pared by 4 bases and J by 1 base, with 11 bases between. There are 14 residues in the CDR3. CDR3 in DNA: TGTGCCAGCAGCCGGAGGACTGAGAACACTGAAGCTTTCTTT. Translated, it gives CASSRRTENTEAFF. Variable domain in full (rest from reference TRBV5-5 and TRBJ1-1): DAGVTQSPTHLIKTRGQQVTLRCSPISGHKSVSWYQQVLGQGPQFIFQYYEKEERGRGNFPDRFSARQFPNYSSELNVNALLLGDSALYLCASSRRTENTEAFFGQGTRLTVV.

The chain recombines TRBV5-4 with TRBJ2-7; 9 positions match TRBD2. Germline values: CDR1 SGHNT, CDR2 YYREEE (reference sequence). With V trimmed by 2 bases and J by 5 bases, 2 bases remained unmatched. The CDR3 is made up of 13 amino acids. CDR3 residues: CASSFSGRNEQYF. The CDR3 DNA sequence: TGTGCCAGCAGCTTCAGCGGGAGGAACGAGCAGTACTTC.

The rearrangement joins TRBV6-6 to TRBJ2-1; 9 bases align to TRBD2. CDR3 length: 13 residues. Germline CDR1 reads MNHNY; CDR2 reads SVGAGI (reference sequence). V was pared by 6 bases and J by 10 bases, with 7 bases of the junction left unmatched. Here the CDR3 DNA reads TGTGCCAGCAGGGGAAGACTAGCGGACGAGCAGTTCTTC. This encodes CASRGRLADEQFF.

The CDR3 region is CASSPPGQGSGQGYTF. The CDR3 region has the DNA TGTGCCAGCTCACCACCGGGACAGGGATCCGGGCAGGGCTACACCTTC. The chain employs TRBV18 and TRBJ1-2, with 9 bases lining up with TRBD1. Per germline, CDR1 KGHSH and CDR2 LQKENI. Trimming removed 0 bases from V and 8 bases from J; junction bases left unmatched: 10. The CDR3 is 16 amino acids.

The chain has TRBV6-2 or TRBV6-3 and TRBJ1-1; 7 nucleotides agree with TRBD1. Germline assignment: CDR1 MNHEY and CDR2 SVGEGT. The ends lost 6 bases at V and 0 bases at J; junction bases unmatched: 10. There are 16 residues in the CDR3. CDR3 in DNA: TGTGCCAGCAGCGATGCCTCGACAGGGATGAACACTGAAGCTTTCTTT. This encodes CASSDASTGMNTEAFF.

The chain is built from TRBV14 and TRBJ1-4; D not certain. With 1 base removed from V and 7 bases from J, the gap between germline ends came to 13 bases. This CDR3 region has 15 residues. CDR1 is SGHDN, CDR2 FVKESK, per germline. In DNA form, the CDR3 reads TGTGCCAGCAGCCAAGGAGCGGTGACGGGTGAAAAACTGTTTTTT. Translation gives CASSQGAVTGEKLFF.

This clone was counted once. The chain recombines TRBV2 with TRBJ1-6; no definite D call. The CDR3 consists of 13 residues. V gave up 6 bases and J gave up 0 bases, with 3 bases separating them. Germline V gives CDR1 SNHLY, CDR2 FYNNEI. CDR3 in amino acids: CASSSSYNSPLHF. Written as DNA, the CDR3 is TGTGCCAGCAGCAGCTCCTATAATTCACCCCTCCACTTT.

This clone showed up just a few times. The chain combines TRBV7-2 with TRBJ1-1; possibly TRBD1 for D (5 bases). CDR3 length equals 15 residues. Trimming took off 1 base at V and 4 bases at J, with 13 bases between the two ends. Germline V gene lookup returns CDR1 SGHTA and CDR2 FQGNSA. Here the CDR3 reads CASSLVWTTATEAFF. The CDR3, as DNA: TGTGCCAGCAGCTTAGTTTGGACAACCGCCACTGAAGCTTTCTTT.

V is TRBV5-4 and J is TRBJ1-3, with 8 positions matching TRBD1. The CDR3 extends over 16 amino acids. With V trimmed by 0 bases and J by 4 bases, 6 bases remained unmatched. Germline CDR1 reads SGHNT; CDR2 reads YYREEE (reference sequence). The CDR3 loop is CASSLGIGTGGNTIYF. In DNA form, the CDR3 reads TGTGCCAGCAGCTTGGGGATCGGGACAGGCGGAAACACCATATATTTT.

This clone was detected a few times. This chain joins TRBV29-1 and TRBJ2-6; 7 nucleotides align to TRBD1. J was trimmed by 0 bases and V by 5 bases; bases with no gene match: 7. Germline values: CDR1 SQVTM, CDR2 ANQGSEA. The CDR3 sequence is 16 residues long. CDR3 coding DNA: TGCAGCGTTCCTACAGGGGTCAGCTCTGGGGCCAACGTCCTGACTTTC. It is translated as CSVPTGVSSGANVLTF. Supplemented by reference TRBV29-1 and TRBJ2-6, the full variable domain reads SAVISQKPSRDICQRGTSLTIQCQVDSQVTMMFWYRQQPGQSLTLIATANQGSEATYESGFVIDKFPISRPNLTFSTLTVSNMSPEDSSIYLCSVPTGVSSGANVLTFGAGSRLTVL.

The chain links TRBV9 to TRBJ2-7; the match to TRBD2 covers 7 bases. Germline V gene data show CDR1 as SGDLS and CDR2 as YYNGEE. Trimming at V came to 0 bases and at J to 2 bases, leaving 5 bases not matched to a gene. The CDR3 sequence is 15 residues long. The CDR3 DNA reads as TGTGCCAGCAGCGTAGGACTAGCCGAAACCTACGAGCAGTACTTC. It translates to CASSVGLAETYEQYF.

V and J are TRBV2 and TRBJ2-5; D might be TRBD2 (7 bases). Between the trimmed V and J ends, which lost 6 bases and 4 bases, there was a span of 15 bases. Germline-derived CDR1 and CDR2 are SNHLY and FYNNEI. The CDR3 covers 14 residues. CDR3 coding DNA: TGTGCCAGCAGCCGTGGAGGGGGGGGAGAGACCCAGTACTTC. It specifies CASSRGGGGETQYF.

The chain carries TRBV19 and TRBJ2-2; TRBD1 is a possible D gene (6 bases). Trimming cost V 3 bases and J 6 bases, with 8 bases left between them. Per the germline V gene, CDR1 is LNHDA and CDR2 is SQIVND (reference sequence). The CDR3 spans 13 residues. In nucleotides, the CDR3 is TGTGCCAGTAGTATTCAGGGGCCCGGGGAGCTGTTTTTT. This translates into CASSIQGPGELFF.

The chain combines TRBV10-1 with TRBJ2-7, with 7 bases that match TRBD1. Germline V gene sequence: CDR1 WNHNN, CDR2 SYGVQD (reference sequence). The CDR3 runs to 14 residues. The V and J ends lost 3 bases and 6 bases, in that order; junction bases with no gene match: 8. The CDR3 DNA reads as TGCGCCAGCAGTGACCACAGGGGAAACTCCGAGCAGTACTTC. Translating gives CASSDHRGNSEQYF.

The rearrangement links TRBV24-1 to TRBJ2-3; TRBD2 aligns across 8 bases. Losses at the gene ends were 7 bases for V and 2 bases for J; bases not matched to a gene: 7. CDR1 and CDR2 (germline): KGHDR, SFDVKD. The CDR3 spans 15 residues. CDR3 DNA: TGTGCCACCAGCGGGGCGGGAGGATACACAGATACGCAGTATTTT. Translated: CATSGAGGYTDTQYF.

The V gene is TRBV7-9, the J gene TRBJ2-7; D possibly corresponds to TRBD2 (6 bases). The CDR3 runs 15 residues. V was trimmed by 3 bases and J by 0 bases, leaving 12 bases between them. Looked up from germline, CDR1 is SEHNR and CDR2 is FQNEAQ (reference sequence). The CDR3 spells CASSLAGPNSYEQYF. The CDR3, as DNA: TGTGCCAGCAGCTTGGCGGGACCGAACTCCTACGAGCAGTACTTC.

The chain has TRBV28 and TRBJ2-7; 8 bases are shared with TRBD1. J gave up 4 bases and V 4 bases, and 6 bases lay outside the gene matches. The CDR3 is made up of 14 amino acids. Per the germline V gene, CDR1 is MDHEN and CDR2 is SYDVKM. CDR3 bases: TGTGCCAGCAGTTCCGGGACAGGATATTACGAGCAGTACTTC. This encodes CASSSGTGYYEQYF.

The rearrangement uses TRBV24-1 and TRBJ2-1; 7 bases fit TRBD1. V was clipped by 7 bases and J by 9 bases; unmatched bases: 14. The CDR3 totals 15 residues. Germline CDR1 reads KGHDR; CDR2 reads SFDVKD. The CDR3 loop is CATSPGRGSLVEQFF. The CDR3 nucleotides are TGTGCCACCAGCCCGGGCAGGGGGTCTCTTGTTGAGCAGTTCTTC.

The chain carries TRBV5-4 and TRBJ2-3, with 10 bases that match TRBD2. CDR1 SGHNT and CDR2 YYREEE come from the germline V gene (reference sequence). The CDR3 is made up of 19 amino acids. V shed 0 bases, J shed 0 bases, and the junction held 10 bases outside the gene matches. CDR3 sequence: CASSLDLSPSGGSTDTQYF. The CDR3 DNA reads TGTGCCAGCAGCTTGGACTTATCGCCTAGCGGGGGTAGCACAGATACGCAGTATTTT.

The chain combines TRBV27 with TRBJ1-4; 7 bases align to TRBD1. Per the germline V gene, CDR1 is MNHEY and CDR2 is SMNVEV (reference sequence). The CDR3 consists of 15 residues. Trimming at V came to 3 bases and at J to 5 bases, leaving 6 bases not matched to a gene. DNA for the CDR3: TGTGCCAGCAGTTTTGCACCGACAGGGAATGAAAAACTGTTTTTT. It codes for CASSFAPTGNEKLFF.

This clone was recorded only once. This sample includes further DNA sequences coding for the same CDR3. The chain couples TRBV18 to TRBJ2-5, with 12 bases aligning to TRBD2. This CDR3 is built from 16 residues. Germline trimming cut 1 base from V and 2 bases from J; bases unmatched to any gene: 2. Germline V gene data show CDR1 as KGHSH and CDR2 as LQKENI. The CDR3 loop reads CASSPRLAGGQETQYF. CDR3 in DNA: TGTGCCAGCTCACCACGGCTAGCGGGAGGGCAAGAGACCCAGTACTTC.

In this sample, this clone turned up once. The chain combines TRBV7-2 with TRBJ1-2; D is unresolved. The CDR3 consists of 14 residues. The germline V gene has CDR1 SGHTA and CDR2 FQGNSA. The V end was cut by 1 base, the J end by 1 base, with 7 bases between. CDR3 sequence reads: CASSLVASNYGYTF. The DNA of the CDR3 is TGTGCCAGCAGCTTAGTTGCCAGTAACTATGGCTACACCTTC.

V usage is TRBV15 and J usage is TRBJ2-1, with 9 bases that match TRBD1. The CDR3 extends over 15 amino acids. Germline CDR1 and CDR2: LNHNV and YYDKDF (reference sequence). Trimming cost V 5 bases and J 5 bases; bases outside gene matches: 7. CDR3 nucleotide sequence: TGTGCCACCAGCGTGCCCGGGACAGGGAACAATGAGCAGTTCTTC. It yields the protein CATSVPGTGNNEQFF.

The chain carries TRBV18 and TRBJ2-1; 8 nucleotides agree with TRBD2. V dropped 0 bases and J dropped 2; count of bases not matched to a gene: 3. Germline CDR1 and CDR2: KGHSH and LQKENI. CDR3 length: 16 amino acids. CDR3 region: CASSPPGGRTYNEQFF. Written as DNA, the CDR3 is TGTGCCAGCTCACCACCGGGCGGGAGGACCTACAATGAGCAGTTCTTC.

This chain uses TRBV18 with TRBJ2-3; no definite D call. Germline V gene lookup returns CDR1 KGHSH and CDR2 LQKENI. This CDR3 has 16 amino acids. V was trimmed by 0 bases and J by 6 bases, leaving 16 bases between them. The CDR3 DNA reads as TGTGCCAGCTCACCACCTGCGCTCCCCGGGTGGGATACGCAGTATTTT. Protein sequence: CASSPPALPGWDTQYF. The full variable domain, rest sourced from reference TRBV18 and TRBJ2-3, is NAGVMQNPRHLVRRRGQEARLRCSPMKGHSHVYWYRQLPEEGLKFMVYLQKENIIDESGMPKERFSAEFPKEGPSILRIQQVVRGDSAAYFCASSPPALPGWDTQYFGPGTRLTVL.